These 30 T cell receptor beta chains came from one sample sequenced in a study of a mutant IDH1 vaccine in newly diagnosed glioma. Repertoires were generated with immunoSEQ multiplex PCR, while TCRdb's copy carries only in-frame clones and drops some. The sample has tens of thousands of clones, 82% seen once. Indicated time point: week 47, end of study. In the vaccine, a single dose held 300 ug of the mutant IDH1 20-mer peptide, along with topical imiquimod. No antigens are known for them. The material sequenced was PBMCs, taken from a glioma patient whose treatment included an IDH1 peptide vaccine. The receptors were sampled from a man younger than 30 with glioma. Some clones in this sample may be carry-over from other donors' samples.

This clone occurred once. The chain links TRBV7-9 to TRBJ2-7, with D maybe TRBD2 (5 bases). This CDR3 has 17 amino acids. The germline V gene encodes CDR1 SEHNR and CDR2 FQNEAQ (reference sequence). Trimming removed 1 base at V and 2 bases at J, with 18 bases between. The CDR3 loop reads CASSLGFGISSAYEQYF. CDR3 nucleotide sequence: TGTGCCAGCAGCTTAGGTTTCGGGATCTCATCGGCCTACGAGCAGTACTTC.

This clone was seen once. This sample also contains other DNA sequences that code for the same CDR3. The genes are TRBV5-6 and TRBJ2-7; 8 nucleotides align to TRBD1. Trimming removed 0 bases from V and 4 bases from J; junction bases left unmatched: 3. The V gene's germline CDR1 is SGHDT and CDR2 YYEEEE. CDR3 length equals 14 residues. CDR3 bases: TGTGCCAGCAGCTTGGGCGGACAGGGATACGAGCAGTACTTC. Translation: CASSLGGQGYEQYF. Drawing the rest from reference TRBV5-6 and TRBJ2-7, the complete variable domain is DAGVTQSPTHLIKTRGQQVTLRCSPKSGHDTVSWYQQALGQGPQFIFQYYEEEERQRGNFPDRFSGHQFPNYSSELNVNALLLGDSALYLCASSLGGQGYEQYFGPGTRLTVT.

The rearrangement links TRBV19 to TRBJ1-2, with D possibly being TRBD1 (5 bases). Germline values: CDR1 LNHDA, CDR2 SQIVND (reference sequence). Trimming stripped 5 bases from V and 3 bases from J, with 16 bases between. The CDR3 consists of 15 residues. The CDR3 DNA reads TGTGCCAGTAGTGGCCTCAAAGGGACCGACTATGGCTACACCTTC. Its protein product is CASSGLKGTDYGYTF.

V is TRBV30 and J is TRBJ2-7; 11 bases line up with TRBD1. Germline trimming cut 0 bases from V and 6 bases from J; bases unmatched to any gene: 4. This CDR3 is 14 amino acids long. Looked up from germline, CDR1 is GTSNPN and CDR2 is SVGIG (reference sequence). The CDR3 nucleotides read TGTGCCTGGAGTGTATGGACAGGGGGCGCCGAGCAGTACTTC. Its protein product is CAWSVWTGGAEQYF.

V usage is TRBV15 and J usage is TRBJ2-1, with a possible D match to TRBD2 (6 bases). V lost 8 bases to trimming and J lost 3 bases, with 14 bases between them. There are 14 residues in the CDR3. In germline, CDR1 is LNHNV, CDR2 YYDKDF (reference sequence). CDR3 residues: CATGLAGLYNEQFF. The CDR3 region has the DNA TGTGCCACCGGACTTGCGGGACTCTACAATGAGCAGTTCTTC.

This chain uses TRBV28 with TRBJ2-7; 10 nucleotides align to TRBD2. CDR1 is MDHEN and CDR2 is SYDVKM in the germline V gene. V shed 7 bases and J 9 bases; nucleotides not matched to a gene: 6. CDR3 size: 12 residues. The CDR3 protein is CASKGTSVGQYF. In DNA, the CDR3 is TGTGCCAGCAAGGGGACTAGCGTGGGGCAGTACTTC.

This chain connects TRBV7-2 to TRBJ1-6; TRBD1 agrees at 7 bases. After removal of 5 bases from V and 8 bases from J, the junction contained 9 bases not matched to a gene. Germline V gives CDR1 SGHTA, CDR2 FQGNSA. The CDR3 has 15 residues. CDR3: CASSPRQGVYSPLHF. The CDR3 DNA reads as TGTGCCAGCAGCCCACGACAGGGTGTTTATTCACCCCTCCACTTT.

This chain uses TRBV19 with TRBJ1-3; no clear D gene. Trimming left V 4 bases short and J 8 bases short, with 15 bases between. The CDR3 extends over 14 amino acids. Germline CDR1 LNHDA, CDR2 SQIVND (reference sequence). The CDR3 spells CASSTWIGEYTIYF. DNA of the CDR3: TGTGCCAGTAGTACCTGGATCGGAGAATACACCATATATTTT.

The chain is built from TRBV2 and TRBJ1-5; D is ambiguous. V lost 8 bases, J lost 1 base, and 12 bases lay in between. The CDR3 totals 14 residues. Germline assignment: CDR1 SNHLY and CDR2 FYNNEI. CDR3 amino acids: CASSGVGSNQPQHF. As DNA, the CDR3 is TGTGCCAGCTCTGGGGTTGGGAGCAATCAGCCCCAGCATTTT.

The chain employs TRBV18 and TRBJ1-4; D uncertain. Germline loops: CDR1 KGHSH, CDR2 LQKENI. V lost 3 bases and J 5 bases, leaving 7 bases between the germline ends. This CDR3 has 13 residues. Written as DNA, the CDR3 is TGTGCCAGCTCACCGGGAGGGAATGAAAAACTGTTTTTT. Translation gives CASSPGGNEKLFF.

In nucleotides, the CDR3 is TGTGCCAGCAGCTACCCGGACAGTCCATATGGCTACACCTTC. Its translation: CASSYPDSPYGYTF. The chain couples TRBV11-1 to TRBJ1-2, with D possibly being TRBD1 (6 bases). V shed 4 bases and J shed 5 bases, with 14 bases lying between them. Germline-derived CDR1 and CDR2 are SGHAT and FQDESV (reference sequence). CDR3 length equals 14 residues.

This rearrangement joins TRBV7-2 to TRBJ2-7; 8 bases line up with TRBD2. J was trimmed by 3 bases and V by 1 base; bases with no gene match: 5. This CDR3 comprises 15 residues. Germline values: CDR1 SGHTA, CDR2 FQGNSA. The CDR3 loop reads CASSLGFGGGYEQYF. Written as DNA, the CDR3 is TGTGCCAGCAGCTTAGGGTTCGGGGGGGGCTACGAGCAGTACTTC.

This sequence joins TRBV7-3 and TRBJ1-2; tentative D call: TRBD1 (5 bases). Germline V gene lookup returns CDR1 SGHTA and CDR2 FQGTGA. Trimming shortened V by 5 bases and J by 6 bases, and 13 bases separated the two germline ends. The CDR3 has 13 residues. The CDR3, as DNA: TGTGCCAGCAGCGCCAGGGAAGGGGATGGCTACACCTTC. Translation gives CASSAREGDGYTF.

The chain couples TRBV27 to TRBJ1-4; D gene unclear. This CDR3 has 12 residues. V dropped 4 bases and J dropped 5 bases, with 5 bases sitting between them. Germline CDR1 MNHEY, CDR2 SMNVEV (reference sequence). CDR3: CASSSSNEKLFF. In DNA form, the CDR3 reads TGTGCCAGCAGTTCATCAAATGAAAAACTGTTTTTT. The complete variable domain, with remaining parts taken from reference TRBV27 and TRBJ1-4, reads EAQVTQNPRYLITVTGKKLTVTCSQNMNHEYMSWYRQDPGLGLRQIYYSMNVEVTDKGDVPEGYKVSRKEKRNFPLILESPSPNQTSLYFCASSSSNEKLFFGSGTQLSVL.

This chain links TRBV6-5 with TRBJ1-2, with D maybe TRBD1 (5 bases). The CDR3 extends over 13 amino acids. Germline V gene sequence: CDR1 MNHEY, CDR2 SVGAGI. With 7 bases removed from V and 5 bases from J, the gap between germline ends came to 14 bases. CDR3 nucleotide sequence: TGTGCCAGCAAACGGGGCAAAGGGTATGGCTACACCTTC. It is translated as CASKRGKGYGYTF.

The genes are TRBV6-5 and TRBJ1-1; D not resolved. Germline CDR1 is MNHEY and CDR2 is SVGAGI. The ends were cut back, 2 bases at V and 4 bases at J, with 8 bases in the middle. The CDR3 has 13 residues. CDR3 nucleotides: TGTGCCAGCAGTTACAAAGGACCCACTGAAGCTTTCTTT. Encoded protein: CASSYKGPTEAFF.

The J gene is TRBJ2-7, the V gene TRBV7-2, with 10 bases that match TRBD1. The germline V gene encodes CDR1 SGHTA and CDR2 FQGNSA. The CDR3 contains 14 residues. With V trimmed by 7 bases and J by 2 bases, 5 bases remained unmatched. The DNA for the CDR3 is TGTGCCAGCACCTGGGACAGGGGAACCTACGAGCAGTACTTC. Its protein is CASTWDRGTYEQYF.

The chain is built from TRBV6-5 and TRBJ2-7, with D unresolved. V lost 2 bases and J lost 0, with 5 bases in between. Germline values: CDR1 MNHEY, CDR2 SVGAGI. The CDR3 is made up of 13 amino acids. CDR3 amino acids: CASSYGVSYEQYF. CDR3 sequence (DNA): TGTGCCAGCAGTTACGGGGTCTCCTACGAGCAGTACTTC.

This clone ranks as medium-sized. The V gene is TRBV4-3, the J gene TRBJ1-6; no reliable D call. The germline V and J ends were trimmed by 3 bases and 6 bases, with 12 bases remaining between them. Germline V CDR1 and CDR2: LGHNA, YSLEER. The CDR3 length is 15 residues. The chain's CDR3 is CASSQEGSTNSPLHF. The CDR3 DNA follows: TGCGCCAGCAGCCAGGAGGGCAGCACTAATTCACCCCTCCACTTT.

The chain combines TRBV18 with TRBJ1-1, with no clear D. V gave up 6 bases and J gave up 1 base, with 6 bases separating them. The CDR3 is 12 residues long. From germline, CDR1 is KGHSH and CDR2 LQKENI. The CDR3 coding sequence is TGTGCCAGCTCGCGGCAGAACACTGAAGCTTTCTTT. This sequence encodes CASSRQNTEAFF.

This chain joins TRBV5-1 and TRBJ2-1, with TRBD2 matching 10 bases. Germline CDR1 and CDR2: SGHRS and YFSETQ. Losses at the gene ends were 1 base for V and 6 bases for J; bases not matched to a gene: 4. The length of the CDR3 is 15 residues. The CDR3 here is CASSLRTSGSNEQFF. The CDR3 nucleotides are TGCGCCAGCAGCTTGAGGACTAGCGGATCCAATGAGCAGTTCTTC.

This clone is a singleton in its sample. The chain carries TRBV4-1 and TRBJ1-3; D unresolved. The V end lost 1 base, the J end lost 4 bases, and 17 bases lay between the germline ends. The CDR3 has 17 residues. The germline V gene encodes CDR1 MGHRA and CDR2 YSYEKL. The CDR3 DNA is TGCGCCAGCAGCCAAGGCTCGCCGGACCGGCCAGGAAACACCATATATTTT. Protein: CASSQGSPDRPGNTIYF.

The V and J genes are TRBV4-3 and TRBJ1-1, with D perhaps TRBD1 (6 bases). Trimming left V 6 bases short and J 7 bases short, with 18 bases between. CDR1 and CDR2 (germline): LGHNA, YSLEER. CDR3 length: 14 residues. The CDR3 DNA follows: TGCGCCAGCAGTCGACAAGCCGGGGGACATGAAGCTTTCTTT. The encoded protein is CASSRQAGGHEAFF.

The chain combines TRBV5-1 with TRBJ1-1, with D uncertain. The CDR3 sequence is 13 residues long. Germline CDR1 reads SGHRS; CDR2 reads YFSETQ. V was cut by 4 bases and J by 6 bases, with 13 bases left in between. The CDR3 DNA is TGCGCCAGCAGCCTTGTTACGGGATCTGAAGCTTTCTTT. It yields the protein CASSLVTGSEAFF.

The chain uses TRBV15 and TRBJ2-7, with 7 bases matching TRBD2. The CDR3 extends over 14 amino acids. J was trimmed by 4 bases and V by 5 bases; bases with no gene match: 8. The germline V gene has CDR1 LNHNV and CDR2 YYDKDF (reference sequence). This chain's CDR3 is CATSARGDYYEQYF. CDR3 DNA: TGTGCCACCAGCGCCCGCGGGGACTATTACGAGCAGTACTTC.

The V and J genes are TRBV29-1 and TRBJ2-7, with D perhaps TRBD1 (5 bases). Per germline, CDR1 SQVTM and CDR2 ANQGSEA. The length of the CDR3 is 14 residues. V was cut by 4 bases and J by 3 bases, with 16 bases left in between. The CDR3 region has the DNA TGCAGCGTTGGTTCTGGGGCGCTCGGCTACGAGCAGTACTTC. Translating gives CSVGSGALGYEQYF.

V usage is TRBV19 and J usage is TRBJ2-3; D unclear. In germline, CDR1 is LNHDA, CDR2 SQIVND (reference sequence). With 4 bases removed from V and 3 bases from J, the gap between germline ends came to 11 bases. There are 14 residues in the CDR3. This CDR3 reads CASSKGGRTDTQYF. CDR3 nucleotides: TGTGCCAGTAGTAAGGGTGGTAGGACAGATACGCAGTATTTT.

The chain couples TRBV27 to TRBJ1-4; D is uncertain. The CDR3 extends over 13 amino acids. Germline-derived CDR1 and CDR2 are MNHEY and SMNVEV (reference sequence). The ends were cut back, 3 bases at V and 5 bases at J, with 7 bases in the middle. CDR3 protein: CASSFWQNEKLFF. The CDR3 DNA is TGTGCCAGCAGTTTCTGGCAAAATGAAAAACTGTTTTTT.

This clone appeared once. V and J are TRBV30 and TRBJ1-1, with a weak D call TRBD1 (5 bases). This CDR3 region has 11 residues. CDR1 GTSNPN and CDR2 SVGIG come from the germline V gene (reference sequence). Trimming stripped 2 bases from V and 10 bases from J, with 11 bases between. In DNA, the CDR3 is TGTGCCTGGAGTCTAACAGGAAGAGCTTTCTTT. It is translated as CAWSLTGRAFF.

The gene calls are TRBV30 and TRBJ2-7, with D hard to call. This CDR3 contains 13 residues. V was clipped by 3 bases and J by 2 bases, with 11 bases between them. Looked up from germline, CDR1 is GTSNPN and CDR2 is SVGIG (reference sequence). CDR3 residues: CAWSLIQAYEQYF. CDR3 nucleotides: TGTGCCTGGAGCCTCATTCAGGCCTACGAGCAGTACTTC.